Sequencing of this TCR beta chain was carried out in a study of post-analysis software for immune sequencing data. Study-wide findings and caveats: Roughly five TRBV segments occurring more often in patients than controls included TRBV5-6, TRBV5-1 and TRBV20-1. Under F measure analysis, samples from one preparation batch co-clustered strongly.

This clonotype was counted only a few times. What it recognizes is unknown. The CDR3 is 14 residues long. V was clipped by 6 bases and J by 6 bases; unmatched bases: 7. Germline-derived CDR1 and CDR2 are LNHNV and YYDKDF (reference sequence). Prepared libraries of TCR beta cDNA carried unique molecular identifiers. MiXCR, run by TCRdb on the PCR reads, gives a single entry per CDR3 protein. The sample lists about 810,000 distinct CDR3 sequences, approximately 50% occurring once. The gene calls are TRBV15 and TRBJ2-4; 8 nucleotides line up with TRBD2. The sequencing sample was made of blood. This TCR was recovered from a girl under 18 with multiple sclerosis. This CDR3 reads CATSFWRGVNIQYF. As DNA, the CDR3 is TGTGCCACCAGTTTTTGGCGGGGGGTAAACATTCAGTACTTC.